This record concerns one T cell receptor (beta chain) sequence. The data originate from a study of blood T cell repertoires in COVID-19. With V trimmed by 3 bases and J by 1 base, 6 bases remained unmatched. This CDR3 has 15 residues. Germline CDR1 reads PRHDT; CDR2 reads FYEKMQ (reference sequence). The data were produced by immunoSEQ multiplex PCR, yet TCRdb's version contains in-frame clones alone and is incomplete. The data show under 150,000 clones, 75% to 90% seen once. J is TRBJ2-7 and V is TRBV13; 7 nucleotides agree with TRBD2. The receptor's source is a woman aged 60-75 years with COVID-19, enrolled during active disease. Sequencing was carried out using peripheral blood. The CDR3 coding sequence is TGTGCCAGCAGCTTTGCCAGGGAGGGGTCCTACGAGCAGTACTTC. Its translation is CASSFAREGSYEQYF.